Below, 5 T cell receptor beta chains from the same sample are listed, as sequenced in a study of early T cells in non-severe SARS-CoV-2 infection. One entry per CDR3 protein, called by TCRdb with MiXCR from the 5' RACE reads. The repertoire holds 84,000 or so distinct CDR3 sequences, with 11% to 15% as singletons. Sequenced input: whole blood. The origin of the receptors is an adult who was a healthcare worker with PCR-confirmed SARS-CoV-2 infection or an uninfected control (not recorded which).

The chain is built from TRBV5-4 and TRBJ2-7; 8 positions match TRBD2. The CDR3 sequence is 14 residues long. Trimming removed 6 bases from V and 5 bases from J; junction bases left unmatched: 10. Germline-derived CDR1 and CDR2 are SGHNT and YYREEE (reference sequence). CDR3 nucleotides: TGTGCCAGCACCCGGGGACTAGGATTTGACGAGCAGTACTTC. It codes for CASTRGLGFDEQYF.

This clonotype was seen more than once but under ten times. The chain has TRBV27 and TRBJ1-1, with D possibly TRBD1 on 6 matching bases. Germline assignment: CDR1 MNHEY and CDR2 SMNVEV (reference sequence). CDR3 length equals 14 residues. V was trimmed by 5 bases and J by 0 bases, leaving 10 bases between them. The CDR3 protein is CASSDSGVNTEAFF. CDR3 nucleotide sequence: TGTGCCAGCAGTGACTCAGGGGTGAACACTGAAGCTTTCTTT.

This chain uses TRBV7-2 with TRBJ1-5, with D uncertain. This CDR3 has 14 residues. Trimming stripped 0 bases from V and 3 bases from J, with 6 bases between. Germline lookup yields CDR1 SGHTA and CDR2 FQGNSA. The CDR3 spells CASSLASSNQPQHF. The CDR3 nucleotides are TGTGCCAGCAGCTTAGCCTCATCCAATCAGCCCCAGCATTTT.

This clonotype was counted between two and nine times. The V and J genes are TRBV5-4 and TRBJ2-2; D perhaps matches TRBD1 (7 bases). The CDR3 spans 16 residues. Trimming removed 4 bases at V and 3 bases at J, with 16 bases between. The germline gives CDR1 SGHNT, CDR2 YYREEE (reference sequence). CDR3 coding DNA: TGTGCCAGCAGCATTGGAGGGGGCAGGTACACCGGGGAGCTGTTTTTT. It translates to CASSIGGGRYTGELFF.

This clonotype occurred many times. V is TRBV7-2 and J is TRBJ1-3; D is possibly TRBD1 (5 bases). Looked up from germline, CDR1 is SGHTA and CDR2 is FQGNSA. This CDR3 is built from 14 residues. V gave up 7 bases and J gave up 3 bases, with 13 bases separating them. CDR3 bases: TGTGCCAGCACCCCTCCCGGGGGTGGAAACACCATATATTTT. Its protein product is CASTPPGGGNTIYF.